This T cell receptor (beta chain) came from a study of CD4 T cells in relation to SARS-CoV-2 and coronaviruses. Unexposed donor CD4+ T cells date from about 2011-2018, before the COVID-19 pandemic. The cells were cultured for approximately 10 days before CD4+ T cells were isolated. Unexposed-donor CD4+ T cells were probed with SARS-CoV-2 S/N and four cold-coronavirus spikes, cells permitting. TCRdb's table, derived via immunoSEQ multiplex PCR, lists solely in-frame clones and lacks some. This sample has 25,000 to 30,000 clones, with 74% found just once. CDR1 SNHLY and CDR2 FYNNEI come from the germline V gene. The CDR3 spans 17 residues. The trim removed 5 bases at V and 8 bases at J, leaving 10 bases unmatched. This clone has just a few counts. Its antigen remains unidentified. General study points: Each donor contributed either pre-pandemic or post-infection samples, not both.

The source is a human donor in good health. Sequences were obtained from CD4+ T cells from PBMCs, cultured in vitro. This chain joins TRBV2 and TRBJ2-3, with 16 bases aligning to TRBD2. The CDR3 DNA follows: TGTGCCAGCAGTCCCGGGACTAGCGGGGGGGCCTCGGTTACGCAGTATTTT. Protein sequence: CASSPGTSGGASVTQYF.